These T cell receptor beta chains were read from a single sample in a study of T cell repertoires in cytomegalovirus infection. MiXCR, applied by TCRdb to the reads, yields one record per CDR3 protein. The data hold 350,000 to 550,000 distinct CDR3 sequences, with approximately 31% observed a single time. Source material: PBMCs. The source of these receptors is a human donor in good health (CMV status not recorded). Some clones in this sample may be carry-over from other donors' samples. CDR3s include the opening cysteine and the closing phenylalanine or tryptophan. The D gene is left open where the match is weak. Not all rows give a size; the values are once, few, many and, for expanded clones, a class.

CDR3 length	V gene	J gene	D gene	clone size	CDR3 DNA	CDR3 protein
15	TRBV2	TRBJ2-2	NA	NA	TGTGCCAGCAGTGTCCACTGGGCCTCCCCCGGGGAGCTGTTTTTT	CASSVHWASPGELFF
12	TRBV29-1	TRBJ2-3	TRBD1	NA	TGCAGCGCCGAGACAGGGACAGATACGCAGTATTTT	CSAETGTDTQYF
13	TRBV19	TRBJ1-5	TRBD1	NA	TGTGCCAGTAAGCAGGGGGGACATCAGCCCCAGCATTTT	CASKQGGHQPQHF
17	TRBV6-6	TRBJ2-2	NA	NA	TGTGCCAGCAGTTACTCGCCTGCCCCGCGGGGCACCGGGGAGCTGTTTTTT	CASSYSPAPRGTGELFF
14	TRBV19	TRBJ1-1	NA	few	TGTGCCAGTAGTATACCAGGCTTGAACACTGAAGCTTTCTTT	CASSIPGLNTEAFF
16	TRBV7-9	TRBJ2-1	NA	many	TGTGCCAGCAGCTTAATTAAGAGGCAGTCTGGGAATGAGCAGTTCTTC	CASSLIKRQSGNEQFF
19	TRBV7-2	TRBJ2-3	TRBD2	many	TGTGCCAGCAGCTTAGTGGGTACTAGCGGGGGAAAGAGCACAGATACGCAGTATTTT	CASSLVGTSGGKSTDTQYF
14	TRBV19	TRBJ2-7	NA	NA	TGTGCCAGTAGTATCTCCGGGACACCATACGAGCAGTACTTC	CASSISGTPYEQYF
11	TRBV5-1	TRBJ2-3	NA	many	TGCGCCAGCAGCGACACAGATACGCAGTATTTT	CASSDTDTQYF
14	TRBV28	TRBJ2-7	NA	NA	TGTGCCAGCAGTTCTACCCGGGGGGCCGGACGTCAGTACTTC	CASSSTRGAGRQYF
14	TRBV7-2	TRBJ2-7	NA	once	TGTGCCAGCAGCTTGGGGGCCATATTCTACGATCAGTCCTTC	CASSLGAIFYDQSF
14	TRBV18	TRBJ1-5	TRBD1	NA	TGTGCCAGCTCACCAAAGGACAGGAATCAGCCCCAGCATTTT	CASSPKDRNQPQHF
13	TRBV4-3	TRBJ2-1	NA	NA	TGCGCCAGCAGCCAAGTTCTGGGGGATGAGCAGTTCTTC	CASSQVLGDEQFF
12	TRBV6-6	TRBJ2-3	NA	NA	TGTGCCAGCACCAAACGGGAATCCCCCCCGTATTTT	CASTKRESPPYF
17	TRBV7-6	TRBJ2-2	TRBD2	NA	TGTGCCAGCAGCGTCGGACCCGGGACTATTTTAGCTGTGGAGCTGTTTTTT	CASSVGPGTILAVELFF
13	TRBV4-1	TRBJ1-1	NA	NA	TGCGCCAGCAGCCAAGAGCTGACCACTGAAGCTTTCTTT	CASSQELTTEAFF
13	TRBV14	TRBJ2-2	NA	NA	TGTGCCAGCAGCCAAGATATAAATGGGGAGCTGTTTTTT	CASSQDINGELFF
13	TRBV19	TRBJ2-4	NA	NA	TGTGCCAGTGAGAGTGCAGGAAAAAACATTCATTACTTC	CASESAGKNIHYF
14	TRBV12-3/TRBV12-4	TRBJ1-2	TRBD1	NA	TGTGCCAGCAGTTTCCAGGGGGCCTGGTATGGCTACCCCTTC	CASSFQGAWYGYPF
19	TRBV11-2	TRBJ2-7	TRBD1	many	TGTGCCAGCAGCTTAGATGTCGGGACAGGGGTTAAGGGAAGATCTGAGCAGTACTTC	CASSLDVGTGVKGRSEQYF
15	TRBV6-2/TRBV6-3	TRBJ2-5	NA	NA	TGTGCCAGCAGTTACTCTAACCCGTACCAAGAGACCCAGTACTTC	CASSYSNPYQETQYF
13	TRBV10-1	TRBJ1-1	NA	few	TGCGCCAGCAGTGAGAAGCCGACAGCCGAAGCTTTCTTT	CASSEKPTAEAFF